The 24 T cell receptor beta chains listed next were all sequenced from one sample in a study of T cell repertoires in cytomegalovirus infection. A single record per CDR3 protein comes from TCRdb applying MiXCR to the reads. The repertoire holds approximately 76,000 distinct CDR3 sequences, with roughly 3.6% as singletons. The sequencing input was PBMCs. These receptors originate from a human donor in good health (CMV status not recorded). Some clones in this sample may be carry-over from other donors' samples.

This clonotype occurred a few times. The CDR3 here is CASRNSYEQYF. The DNA for the CDR3 is TGTGCCAGCAGGAATTCCTACGAGCAGTACTTC. V is TRBV28 and J is TRBJ2-7; D unclear. There are 11 residues in the CDR3. The germline V gene has CDR1 MDHEN and CDR2 SYDVKM. With 6 bases removed from V and 1 base from J, the gap between germline ends came to 4 bases. Drawing the rest from reference TRBV28 and TRBJ2-7, the complete variable domain is DVKVTQSSRYLVKRTGEKVFLECVQDMDHENMFWYRQDPGLGLRLIYFSYDVKMKEKGDIPEGYSVSREKKERFSLILESASTNQTSMYLCASRNSYEQYFGPGTRLTVT.

This clonotype was observed many times. The chain couples TRBV7-2 to TRBJ1-5; D is unclear. Per germline, CDR1 SGHTA and CDR2 FQGNSA. This CDR3 is built from 13 residues. Deletions cut 5 bases from V and 7 bases from J, with 12 bases between. CDR3 amino acids: CASSRLKTQPQHF. CDR3 nucleotides: TGTGCCAGCAGCCGATTGAAGACGCAGCCCCAGCATTTT.

This clonotype was found many times. The rearrangement uses TRBV7-2 and TRBJ1-1, with a possible D match to TRBD1 (6 bases). Germline V gives CDR1 SGHTA, CDR2 FQGNSA. The CDR3 loop spans 13 amino acids. Trimming stripped 4 bases from V and 8 bases from J, with 14 bases between. Written as DNA, the CDR3 is TGTGCCAGCAGCTACATCCGCCAGGGGGAAGCTTTCTTT. Translation: CASSYIRQGEAFF.

This clonotype was observed at least ten times. This chain uses TRBV19 with TRBJ1-2, with D hard to call. The length of the CDR3 is 11 residues. V was pared by 8 bases and J by 1 base, with 5 bases between. Germline loops: CDR1 LNHDA, CDR2 SQIVND (reference sequence). The CDR3 DNA reads as TGTGCCAGTGACGGTAACTATGGCTACACCTTC. It translates to CASDGNYGYTF.

The table lists this clonotype with many counts. The genes are TRBV7-3 and TRBJ2-2; 8 bases map to TRBD2. The CDR3 loop spans 15 amino acids. Germline V lookup: CDR1 SGHTA, CDR2 FQGTGA. After removal of 5 bases from V and 4 bases from J, the junction contained 6 bases not matched to a gene. In DNA, the CDR3 is TGTGCCAGCAGCCCCATAGCGGGGTTCACCGGGGAGCTGTTTTTT. This codes for CASSPIAGFTGELFF.

This clonotype has ten or more counts. The chain has TRBV24-1 and TRBJ1-1; TRBD1 is a possible D gene (6 bases). Germline V lookup: CDR1 KGHDR, CDR2 SFDVKD. V was trimmed by 3 bases and J by 3 bases, leaving 13 bases between them. CDR3 length: 15 amino acids. Written as DNA, the CDR3 is TGTGCCACCAGTGATCAGACAGGCCGGGACACTGAAGCTTTCTTT. It yields the protein CATSDQTGRDTEAFF.

This clonotype was recorded at least ten times. The CDR3 is CASSLPADTQYF. CDR3 sequence (DNA): TGTGCCAGCAGTCTCCCGGCTGATACGCAGTATTTT. The chain employs TRBV28 and TRBJ2-3, with unresolved D. Trimming left V 5 bases short and J 6 bases short, with 9 bases between. The CDR3 loop spans 12 amino acids. The germline CDR1 and CDR2 sequences are MDHEN and SYDVKM.

The table lists this clonotype with many counts. The chain employs TRBV20-1 and TRBJ1-1; no clear D. This CDR3 region has 13 residues. Trimming removed 1 base from V and 5 bases from J, with 11 bases in between. In germline, CDR1 is DFQATT, CDR2 SNEGSKA (reference sequence). Here the CDR3 reads CSARGHAGTEAFF. The CDR3, as DNA: TGCAGTGCTAGAGGGCACGCGGGGACTGAAGCTTTCTTT.

This clonotype was counted ten times or more. The chain recombines TRBV7-2 with TRBJ2-5, with 8 bases fitting TRBD1. The CDR3 is made up of 21 amino acids. V lost 1 base to trimming and J lost 7 bases; unmatched junction nucleotides: 26. Germline V CDR1 and CDR2: SGHTA, FQGNSA. Here the CDR3 DNA reads TGTGCCAGCAGCTTAGGAAGCGGGCTAGGGGGAGACAGGGGCCACGGACGGACCCAGTACTTC. Protein: CASSLGSGLGGDRGHGRTQYF.

This clonotype was observed many times. This chain uses TRBV19 with TRBJ1-6; the match to TRBD1 covers 7 bases. J was trimmed by 9 bases and V by 8 bases; bases with no gene match: 16. The CDR3 spans 16 residues. Germline values: CDR1 LNHDA, CDR2 SQIVND (reference sequence). The CDR3 DNA reads as TGTGCCAGTTCATATCTCCCGGGACAGAACTTTTCACCCCTCCACTTT. It is translated as CASSYLPGQNFSPLHF.

This clonotype came up many times. This chain uses TRBV7-9 with TRBJ2-5; D is possibly TRBD1 or TRBD2 (5 bases each). The length of the CDR3 is 15 residues. Between the trimmed V and J ends, which lost 4 bases and 0 bases, there was a span of 12 bases. Germline CDR1 SEHNR, CDR2 FQNEAQ (reference sequence). The CDR3 loop reads CASSSDGTYQETQYF. The CDR3 nucleotides read TGTGCCAGCAGCTCGGACGGGACGTACCAAGAGACCCAGTACTTC.

In this sample, this clonotype turned up many times. The chain combines TRBV7-2 with TRBJ1-3, with D possibly matching TRBD1 (5 bases). This CDR3 has 14 residues. Germline lookup yields CDR1 SGHTA and CDR2 FQGNSA. The V gene lost 5 bases and the J gene lost 5 bases, with 13 bases spanning the gap. The CDR3 DNA is TGTGCCAGCAGCCCGGGACTGATGAGAAACACCATATATTTT. This gives the protein CASSPGLMRNTIYF.

The chain employs TRBV30 and TRBJ2-5; the D is unclear. Trimming removed 6 bases at V and 5 bases at J, with 7 bases between. The CDR3 is 10 residues long. Germline V gene data show CDR1 as GTSNPN and CDR2 as SVGIG (reference sequence). CDR3 nucleotide sequence: TGTGCCTGTTCAATGGAGACCCAGTACTTC. Its translation is CACSMETQYF.

In its sample, this clonotype was seen many times. The V call is TRBV15, the J call TRBJ1-5, with 8 positions matching TRBD1. Trimming took 5 bases from V and 4 from J; bases not matched to a gene: 10. Germline V lookup: CDR1 LNHNV, CDR2 YYDKDF (reference sequence). This CDR3 is 16 amino acids long. CDR3 protein: CATSSAGGGGNQPQHF. The CDR3 region has the DNA TGTGCCACCAGCTCCGCAGGGGGCGGCGGGAATCAGCCCCAGCATTTT.

This clonotype was observed many times. The gene calls are TRBV19 and TRBJ2-7, with a weak D call TRBD1 (6 bases). Germline V lookup: CDR1 LNHDA, CDR2 SQIVND (reference sequence). The CDR3 is 14 residues long. V lost 7 bases, J lost 2 bases, and 15 bases lay in between. The CDR3 region has the DNA TGTGCCAGTAAGGACAGCTACCCAACCTACGAGCAGTACTTC. Translating gives CASKDSYPTYEQYF. The full variable domain, rest sourced from reference TRBV19 and TRBJ2-7, is DGGITQSPKYLFRKEGQNVTLSCEQNLNHDAMYWYRQDPGQGLRLIYYSQIVNDFQKGDIAEGYSVSREKKESFPLTVTSAQKNPTAFYLCASKDSYPTYEQYFGPGTRLTVT.

The table lists this clonotype with many counts. The rearrangement joins TRBV20-1 to TRBJ1-3; D not resolved. Trimming stripped 0 bases from V and 0 bases from J, with 15 bases between. This CDR3 has 17 amino acids. CDR1 DFQATT and CDR2 SNEGSKA come from the germline V gene (reference sequence). This chain's CDR3 is CSARDQTRDSSGNTIYF. The CDR3 coding sequence is TGCAGTGCTAGAGATCAGACACGCGATTCCTCTGGAAACACCATATATTTT.

This clonotype came up many times. The J gene is TRBJ2-7, the V gene TRBV7-2; D ambiguous. Germline loops: CDR1 SGHTA, CDR2 FQGNSA. The CDR3 runs 14 residues. The V gene lost 2 bases and the J gene lost 1 base, with 9 bases spanning the gap. CDR3 bases: TGTGCCAGCAGCTTACGCGGCTTTTCCTACGAGCAGTACTTC. Protein product: CASSLRGFSYEQYF.

The sample holds a few counts of this clonotype. The chain recombines TRBV28 with TRBJ1-1, with D hard to call. Germline V CDR1 and CDR2: MDHEN, SYDVKM. V lost 5 bases and J 2 bases, leaving 9 bases between the germline ends. The CDR3 extends over 13 amino acids. The CDR3 is CASSIHPNTEAFF. DNA for the CDR3: TGTGCCAGCAGTATCCACCCTAACACTGAAGCTTTCTTT. Full variable domain (missing parts from reference TRBV28 and TRBJ1-1): DVKVTQSSRYLVKRTGEKVFLECVQDMDHENMFWYRQDPGLGLRLIYFSYDVKMKEKGDIPEGYSVSREKKERFSLILESASTNQTSMYLCASSIHPNTEAFFGQGTRLTVV.

This clonotype occurred many times. The CDR3: CASRPGTSGGAKQYF. The CDR3 bases are TGTGCCAGCAGGCCAGGGACTAGCGGGGGGGCGAAGCAGTACTTC. The V call is TRBV28, the J call TRBJ2-7; 16 bases are a match to TRBD2. The CDR3 spans 15 residues. V shed 6 bases, J shed 8 bases, and the junction held 7 bases outside the gene matches. Germline values: CDR1 MDHEN, CDR2 SYDVKM.

This clonotype was seen at least ten times. V and J are TRBV7-8 and TRBJ1-6; no firm D call. The CDR3 is made up of 12 amino acids. Trimming removed 5 bases at V and 9 bases at J, with 8 bases between. CDR1 is SGHVS, CDR2 FQNEAQ, per germline. The CDR3 DNA reads TGTGCCAGCAGCACTTATTCTTCACCCCTCCACTTT. It codes for CASSTYSSPLHF.

Ten or more counts support this clonotype. This chain uses TRBV20-1 with TRBJ2-6; TRBD1 agrees at 7 bases. V was pared by 5 bases and J by 2 bases, with 0 bases of the junction left unmatched. The CDR3 consists of 13 residues. Germline V gene sequence: CDR1 DFQATT, CDR2 SNEGSKA (reference sequence). The CDR3 DNA follows: TGCAGTGCTGGGACAGCTGGGGCCAACGTCCTGACTTTC. Its protein product is CSAGTAGANVLTF.

This clonotype has a count of ten or more. V gene TRBV7-2 combines with J gene TRBJ2-1; weak D call: TRBD1 (5 bases). The germline gives CDR1 SGHTA, CDR2 FQGNSA. With 5 bases removed from V and 0 bases from J, the gap between germline ends came to 11 bases. This CDR3 comprises 15 residues. The chain's CDR3 is CASSTTGISYNEQFF. CDR3 nucleotides: TGTGCCAGCAGCACCACAGGTATCTCCTACAATGAGCAGTTCTTC. The whole variable domain, remainder taken from reference TRBV7-2 and TRBJ2-1, is GAGVSQSPSNKVTEKGKDVELRCDPISGHTALYWYRQSLGQGLEFLIYFQGNSAPDKSGLPSDRFSAERTGGSVSTLTIQRTQQEDSAVYLCASSTTGISYNEQFFGPGTRLTVL.

This clonotype was seen many times. The chain combines TRBV27 with TRBJ2-1; perhaps TRBD2 as D (5 bases). CDR3 size: 17 residues. V dropped 2 bases and J dropped 5 bases, with 19 bases sitting between them. Germline CDR1 MNHEY, CDR2 SMNVEV (reference sequence). Here the CDR3 reads CASSLIGGGSLNNEQFF. CDR3 coding DNA: TGTGCCAGCAGTTTAATCGGAGGTGGGTCCTTAAACAATGAGCAGTTCTTC.

This clonotype has a count of ten or more. This chain connects TRBV6-1 to TRBJ1-1, with a tentative D call TRBD1 (5 bases). V lost 4 bases to trimming and J lost 0 bases, with 6 bases between them. The CDR3 is made up of 13 amino acids. Germline CDR1 and CDR2: MNHNS and SASEGT. The CDR3 region has the DNA TGTGCCAGCAGTGCAGGGATGAACACTGAAGCTTTCTTT. Its protein is CASSAGMNTEAFF.